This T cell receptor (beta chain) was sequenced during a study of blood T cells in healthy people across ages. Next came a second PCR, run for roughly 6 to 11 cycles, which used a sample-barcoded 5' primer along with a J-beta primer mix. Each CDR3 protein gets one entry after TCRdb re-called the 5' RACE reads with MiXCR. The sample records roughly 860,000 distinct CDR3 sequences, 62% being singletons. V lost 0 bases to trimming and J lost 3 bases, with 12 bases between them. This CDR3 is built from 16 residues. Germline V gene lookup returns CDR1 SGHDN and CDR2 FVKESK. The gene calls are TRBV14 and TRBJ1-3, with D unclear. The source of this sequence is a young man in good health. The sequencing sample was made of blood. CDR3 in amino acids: CASSQEYTLDGNTIYF. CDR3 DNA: TGTGCCAGCAGCCAAGAGTACACGCTCGATGGAAACACCATATATTTT.